What follows is one TCR beta chain and its context. Trimming stripped 3 bases from V and 2 bases from J, with 10 bases between. Germline V CDR1 and CDR2: MNHEY, SMNVEV (reference sequence). The CDR3 has 15 residues. This sample was taken from a study of blood T cell repertoires in COVID-19. Study details: Acute and convalescent COVID-19 samples came from the United States, Italy and Spain. T cells, B-cell-depleted T cells, or PBMCs provided the cDNA or gDNA that served as material.

In the source study's methods: Amplification of reference gene primers provided the estimated nucleated cell counts. Generated by immunoSEQ multiplex PCR, the TCRdb table keeps only in-frame clones and is missing some. V, J and clone size are taken as reported in that table, and D and trimming were inferred from the DNA itself. The sample records nearly 110,000 clones, less than 80% being singletons. The chain is built from TRBV27 and TRBJ2-2, with D possibly matching TRBD2 (6 bases). This clonotype was obtained from an elderly man with COVID-19, enrolled during active disease. The specimen sequenced was peripheral blood. The CDR3 protein is CASSFRRENTGELFF. The CDR3 DNA reads TGTGCCAGCAGTTTCCGGCGGGAAAACACCGGGGAGCTGTTTTTT.